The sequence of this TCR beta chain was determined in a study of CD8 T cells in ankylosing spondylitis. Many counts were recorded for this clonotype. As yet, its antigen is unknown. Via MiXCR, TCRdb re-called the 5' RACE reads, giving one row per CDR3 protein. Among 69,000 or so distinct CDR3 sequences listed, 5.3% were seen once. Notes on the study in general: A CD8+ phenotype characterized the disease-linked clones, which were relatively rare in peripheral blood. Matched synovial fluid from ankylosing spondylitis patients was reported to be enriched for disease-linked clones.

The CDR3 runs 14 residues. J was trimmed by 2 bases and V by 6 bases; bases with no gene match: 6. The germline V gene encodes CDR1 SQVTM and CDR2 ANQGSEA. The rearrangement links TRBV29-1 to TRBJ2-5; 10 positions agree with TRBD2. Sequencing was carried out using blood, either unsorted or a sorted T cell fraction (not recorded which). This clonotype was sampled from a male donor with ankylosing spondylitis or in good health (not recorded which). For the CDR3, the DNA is TGCAGCGTGAGACTAGCGGGCCGTCAAGAGACCCAGTACTTC. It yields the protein CSVRLAGRQETQYF.